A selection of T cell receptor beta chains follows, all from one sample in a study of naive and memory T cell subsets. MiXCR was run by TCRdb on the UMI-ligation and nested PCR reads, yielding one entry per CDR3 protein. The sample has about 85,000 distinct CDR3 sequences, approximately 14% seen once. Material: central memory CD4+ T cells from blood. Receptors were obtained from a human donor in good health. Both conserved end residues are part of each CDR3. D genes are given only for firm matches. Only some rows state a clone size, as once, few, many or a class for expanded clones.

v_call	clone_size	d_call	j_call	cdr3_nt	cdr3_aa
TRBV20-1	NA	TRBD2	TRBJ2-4	TGCAGTGCTCCGGGACTAGCGGGAAGGTCCAAAAACATTCAGTACTTC	CSAPGLAGRSKNIQYF
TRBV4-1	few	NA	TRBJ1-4	TGCGCCAGCAGCTTACTGGGGGGCCCGAATGAAAAACTGTTTTTT	CASSLLGGPNEKLFF
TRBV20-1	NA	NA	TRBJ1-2	TGCAGTGCTCCTGGACAGAAGTATGGCTACACCTTC	CSAPGQKYGYTF
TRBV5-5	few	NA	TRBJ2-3	TGTGCCAGCAGCTTGTTCGGGACCACAGATACGCAGTATTTT	CASSLFGTTDTQYF
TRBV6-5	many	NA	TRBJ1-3	TGTGCCAGCCACGAATACTCTGGAAACACCATATATTTT	CASHEYSGNTIYF
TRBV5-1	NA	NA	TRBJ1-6	TGCGCCAGCAGCTTGACACAACCGCGGGCAGGGAGCTCCTATAATTCACCCCTCCACTTT	CASSLTQPRAGSSYNSPLHF
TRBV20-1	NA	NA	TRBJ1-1	TGCAGTGCTCAGCAGGGGTACACTGAAGCTTTCTTT	CSAQQGYTEAFF
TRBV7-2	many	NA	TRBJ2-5	TGTGCCAGCAGCGCAGACTTTAAAGAGACCCAGTACTTC	CASSADFKETQYF
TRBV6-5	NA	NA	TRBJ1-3	TGTGCCAGCAGGGTAACAGGAATCTCTGGAAACACCATATATTTT	CASRVTGISGNTIYF
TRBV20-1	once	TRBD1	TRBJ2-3	TGCAGTGCTAGGACAGGGGCCCTTAGCACAGATACGCAGTATTTT	CSARTGALSTDTQYF
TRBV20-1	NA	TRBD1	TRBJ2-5	TGCAGTGCTCCCCCACCGGGACAGGGAAGAGAGACCCAGTACTTC	CSAPPPGQGRETQYF
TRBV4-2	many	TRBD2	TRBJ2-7	TGTGCCAGCAGCCAAGAGCGGGAGGCGTTCTACGAGCAGTACTTC	CASSQEREAFYEQYF
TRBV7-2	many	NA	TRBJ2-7	TGTGCCAGCAGCCTAAGGACGGACGGCAACTACGAGCAGTACTTC	CASSLRTDGNYEQYF
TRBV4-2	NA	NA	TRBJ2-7	TGTGCCAGCAGCCAAGCGGCAATTCGTAACGACTACGAGCAGTACTTC	CASSQAAIRNDYEQYF
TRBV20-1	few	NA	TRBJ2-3	TGCAGTGCCTTGAGCGCCATCACTAGCACAGATACGCAGTATTTT	CSALSAITSTDTQYF
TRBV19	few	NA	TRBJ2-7	TGTGCCAGTAGTACCCCCCCGGGCCCAACCCTTAGCGAGCAGTACTTC	CASSTPPGPTLSEQYF
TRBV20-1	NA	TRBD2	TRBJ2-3	TGCAGTGCTAGAGGGGCGACTAGCGGAACAGATACGCAGTATTTT	CSARGATSGTDTQYF
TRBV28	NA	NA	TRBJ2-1	TGTGCCAGCAGTTTAGCCCGGGACGGGATTAATGAGCAGTTCTTC	CASSLARDGINEQFF
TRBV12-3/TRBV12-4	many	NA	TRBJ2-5	TGTGCCAGCAGTTTGCTTGGGTCTGAGACCCAGTACTTC	CASSLLGSETQYF
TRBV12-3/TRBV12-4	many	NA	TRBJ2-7	TGTGCCAGCAGTTCAGAGGGCGAGCAGTACTTC	CASSSEGEQYF
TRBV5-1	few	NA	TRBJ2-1	TGCGCCAGCCTTGAGTGGCCTGGGCGCGGTGAGCAGTTCTTC	CASLEWPGRGEQFF
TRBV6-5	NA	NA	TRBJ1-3	TGTGCCAGCAGTTTAGAAGCTGGAAACACCATATATTTT	CASSLEAGNTIYF
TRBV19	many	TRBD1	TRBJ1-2	TGTGCCAGTAGCAAGGGGGCCAACCTCTATGGCTACACCTTC	CASSKGANLYGYTF
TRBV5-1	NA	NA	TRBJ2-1	TGCGCCAGCAGCTTGGTCGTAACGGGCGGCAATGAGCAGTTCTTC	CASSLVVTGGNEQFF
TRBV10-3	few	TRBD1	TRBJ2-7	TGTGCCATCAGTGAGACAGGGGGCGCCGAGCAGTACTTC	CAISETGGAEQYF
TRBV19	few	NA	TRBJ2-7	TGTGCCAGTAGTAAACGGGACACAGCAAACGAGCAGTACTTC	CASSKRDTANEQYF
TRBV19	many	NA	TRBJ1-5	TGTGCCAGTAGTGGGCAGACCCATAGCAATCAGCCCCAGCATTTT	CASSGQTHSNQPQHF
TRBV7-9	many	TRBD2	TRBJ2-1	TGTGCCAGCAGCTTAGGTAGCGGGAGTGTTGATGAGCAGTTCTTC	CASSLGSGSVDEQFF
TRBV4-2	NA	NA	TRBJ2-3	TGTGCCAGCAGCTTAGCGGTAAGCTCTAGCACAGATACGCAGTATTTT	CASSLAVSSSTDTQYF
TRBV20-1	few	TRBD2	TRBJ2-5	TGCAGCGTTACTGGGACTAGACGACTAGAGACCCAGTACTTC	CSVTGTRRLETQYF
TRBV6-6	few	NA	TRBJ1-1	TGTGCCAGCAACCCACAAACGAACACTGAAGCTTTCTTT	CASNPQTNTEAFF
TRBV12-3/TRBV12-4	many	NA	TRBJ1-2	TGTGCCATCAACTTTAACTATGGCTACACCTTC	CAINFNYGYTF
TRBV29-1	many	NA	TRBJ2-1	TGCAGCGGCGGTGGGGGCCTCGATGAGCAGTTCTTC	CSGGGGLDEQFF
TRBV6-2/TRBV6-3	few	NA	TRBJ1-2	TGTGCCAGCAGTTACTCCGGCCGCGACTATGGCTACACCTTC	CASSYSGRDYGYTF
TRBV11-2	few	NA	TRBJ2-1	TGTGCCAGCAGCTTAAACTCCCGCGGACTCTCCTACAATGAGCAGTTCTTC	CASSLNSRGLSYNEQFF
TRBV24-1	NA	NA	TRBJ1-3	TGTGCCACCAGTGCCTTTGACAGGCCGAATCCGATCGCCTCTGGAAACACCATATATTTT	CATSAFDRPNPIASGNTIYF
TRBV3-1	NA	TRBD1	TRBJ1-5	TGTGCCAGCAGCCAAGACAGGGGGACGAATAAGCCCCAGCATTTT	CASSQDRGTNKPQHF
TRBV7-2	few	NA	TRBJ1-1	TGTGCCAGCAGCCCCGGGGCGGGGAACACTGAAGCTTTCTTT	CASSPGAGNTEAFF
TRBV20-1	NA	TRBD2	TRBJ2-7	TGCAGTGCTACCCCTAGCGGGACCTTCTACGAGCAGTACTTC	CSATPSGTFYEQYF
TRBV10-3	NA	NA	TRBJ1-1	TGTGCCACCACATGGAGCTTAGAGAACACTGAAGCTTTCTTT	CATTWSLENTEAFF
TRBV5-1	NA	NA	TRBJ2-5	TGCGCCAGCAGCTTGATAGTGTCAGGTCAAGAGACCCAGTACTTC	CASSLIVSGQETQYF
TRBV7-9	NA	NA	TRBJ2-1	TGTGCCAGCAGCTTTCAATCGGTTGGTAATGAGCAGTTCTTC	CASSFQSVGNEQFF
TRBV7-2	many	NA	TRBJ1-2	TGTGCCAGCAGCCCTCGAGGGTTCTATGGCTACACCTTC	CASSPRGFYGYTF
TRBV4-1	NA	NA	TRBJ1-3	TGCGCCAGCAGCCAAACCGGGATACAGGGCTCTGGAAACACCATATATTTT	CASSQTGIQGSGNTIYF
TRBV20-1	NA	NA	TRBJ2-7	TGCAGTGCTAGTAGTGAGCGTGAGCAGTACTTC	CSASSEREQYF
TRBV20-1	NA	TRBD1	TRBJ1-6	TGCAGTGCTAGAGAGCCGGGACAGGGGAATTCACCCCTCCACTTT	CSAREPGQGNSPLHF
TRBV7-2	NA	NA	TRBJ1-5	TGTGCCAGCAGCTTGGCTTGGGGGATGGGCAATCAGCCCCAGCATTTT	CASSLAWGMGNQPQHF
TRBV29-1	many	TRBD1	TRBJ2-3	TGCAGCGTTGGAGGACGCAAGACAGGGGGTCTGACAGATACGCAGTATTTT	CSVGGRKTGGLTDTQYF
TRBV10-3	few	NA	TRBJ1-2	TGTGCCATCAGTGAGTCCGCTGGCCTGGGGGGCTATGGCTACACCTTC	CAISESAGLGGYGYTF
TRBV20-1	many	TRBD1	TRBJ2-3	TGCAGTGCGGTCAGGGGGCCCCTAGATACGCAGTATTTT	CSAVRGPLDTQYF
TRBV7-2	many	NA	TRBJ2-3	TGTGCCAGCAGCTTTAAGAGCACAGATACGCAGTATTTT	CASSFKSTDTQYF
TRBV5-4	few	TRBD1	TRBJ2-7	TGTGCCAGCAGCTCTAACAGGGGACCCCTCTACGAGCAGTACTTC	CASSSNRGPLYEQYF
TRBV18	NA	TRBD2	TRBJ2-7	TGTGCCAGCTCGTCTTCTGGGGGGGGCGAGCAGTACTTC	CASSSSGGGEQYF
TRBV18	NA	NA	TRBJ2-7	TGTGCCAGCTCCCTCCAAGACCACTACGAGCAGTACTTC	CASSLQDHYEQYF
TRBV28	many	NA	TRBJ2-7	TGTGCCAGCAGTCCGGGGCATGGGGGCGAGCAGTACTTC	CASSPGHGGEQYF
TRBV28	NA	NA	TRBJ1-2	TGTGCCAGCAGGGGGGGGCGATCTGGCTACACCTTC	CASRGGRSGYTF
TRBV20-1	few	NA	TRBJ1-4	TGCAGTGCTAGAGTGCTAACAGTGAATGAAAAACTGTTTTTT	CSARVLTVNEKLFF
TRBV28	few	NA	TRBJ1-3	TGTGCCAGCAGCCGCGGACGGAACTCTGGAAACACCATATATTTT	CASSRGRNSGNTIYF
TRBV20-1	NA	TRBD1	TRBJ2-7	TGCAGTGCCGGACAGGCCGGACACGAGCAGTACTTC	CSAGQAGHEQYF
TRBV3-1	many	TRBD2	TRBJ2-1	TGTGCCAGCAGACCCGACGGGAGGGCTTACAATGAGCAGTTCTTC	CASRPDGRAYNEQFF